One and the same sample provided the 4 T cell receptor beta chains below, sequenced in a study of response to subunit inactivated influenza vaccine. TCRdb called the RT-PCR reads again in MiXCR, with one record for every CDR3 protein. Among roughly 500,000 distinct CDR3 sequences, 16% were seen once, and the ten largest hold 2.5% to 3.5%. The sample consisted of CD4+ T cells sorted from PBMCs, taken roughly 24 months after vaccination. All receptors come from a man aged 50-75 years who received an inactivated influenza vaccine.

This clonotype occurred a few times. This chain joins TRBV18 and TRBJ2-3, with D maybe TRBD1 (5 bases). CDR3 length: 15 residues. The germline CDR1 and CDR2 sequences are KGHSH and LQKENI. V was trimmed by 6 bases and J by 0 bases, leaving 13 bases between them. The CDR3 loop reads CASSLQGSSTDTQYF. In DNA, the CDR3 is TGTGCCAGCTCCCTTCAGGGATCTAGCACAGATACGCAGTATTTT.

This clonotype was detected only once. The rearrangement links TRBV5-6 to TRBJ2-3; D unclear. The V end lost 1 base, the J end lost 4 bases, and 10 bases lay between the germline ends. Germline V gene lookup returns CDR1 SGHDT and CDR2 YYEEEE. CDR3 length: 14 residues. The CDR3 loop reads CASSLSQAPDTQYF. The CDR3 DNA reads TGTGCCAGCAGCTTGAGCCAGGCTCCAGATACGCAGTATTTT.

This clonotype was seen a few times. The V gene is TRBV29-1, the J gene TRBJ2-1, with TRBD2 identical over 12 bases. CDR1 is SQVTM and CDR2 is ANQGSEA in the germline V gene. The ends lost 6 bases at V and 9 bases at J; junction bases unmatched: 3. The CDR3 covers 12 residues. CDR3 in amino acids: CSVTSGSGEQFF. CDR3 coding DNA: TGCAGCGTGACTAGCGGGAGCGGTGAGCAGTTCTTC.

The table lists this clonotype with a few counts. CDR3 in DNA: TGTGCCAGCATACCGGGACAGGGAGGCCAAGAGACCCAGTACTTC. Translated, it gives CASIPGQGGQETQYF. The chain has TRBV28 and TRBJ2-5; 9 positions match TRBD1. Trimming cost V 7 bases and J 1 base; bases outside gene matches: 7. The germline gives CDR1 MDHEN, CDR2 SYDVKM. The length of the CDR3 is 15 residues.